The 10 T cell receptor beta chains below were found in one sample sequenced in a study of blood T cells in healthy people across ages (dated by TCRdb to the mid-2010s). Library generation was performed with 5' RACE. Sequencing relied on an Illumina HiSeq 2500. The second PCR ran for about 7 to 11 cycles and used a J-beta primer mix along with a sample-barcoded 5' primer. The raw public reads went through TCRdb reprocessing: fastp at Q25, MiXCR clone calling, in-frame beta chains kept. Rows with a matching CDR3 protein are joined into one entry that keeps the most common DNA and genes. The sample yields roughly 500,000 distinct CDR3 sequences; around 24% were counted once. The ten largest account for just over 8.5% of the sample. This same sample was also part of a study on T cells of mothers and their children.

The sample was blood. All receptors derive from a boy between 10 and 17 years old in good health.

This clonotype appeared a few times. This sequence joins TRBV5-5 and TRBJ2-5, with D perhaps matching TRBD1 (6 bases). The J call may be incorrect, as the DNA end agrees better with TRBJ2-7. CDR1 and CDR2 (germline): SGHKS, YYEKEE (reference sequence). This CDR3 is 17 amino acids long. CDR3 sequence reads: CASSFSPTGIISYEQYF. As DNA, the CDR3 is TGTGCCAGCAGCTTCTCCCCTACAGGGATCATCTCCTACGAGCAGTACTTC.

This clonotype has only a few counts. The gene calls are TRBV29-1 and TRBJ2-7; D ambiguous. The CDR3 consists of 13 residues. The V end lost 4 bases, the J end lost 0 bases, and 10 bases lay between the germline ends. Germline assignment: CDR1 SQVTM and CDR2 ANQGSEA. CDR3 in amino acids: CSVVPVSSYEQYF. In nucleotides, the CDR3 is TGCAGCGTTGTGCCCGTTAGCTCCTACGAGCAGTACTTC.

The chain joins TRBV27 to TRBJ2-5; D tentatively fits TRBD1 or TRBD2 (6 bases each). Trimming pared 6 bases from V and 4 bases from J, leaving 21 bases between. Germline V lookup: CDR1 MNHEY, CDR2 SMNVEV (reference sequence). This CDR3 contains 16 residues. In DNA, the CDR3 is TGTGCCAGCAGGTTGCGTCGGGGGCGCCCTCCAGAGACCCAGTACTTC. This encodes CASRLRRGRPPETQYF.

In this sample, this clonotype turned up a few times. This sequence joins TRBV7-2 and TRBJ1-4; D gene unclear. The CDR3 loop spans 16 amino acids. CDR1 is SGHTA and CDR2 is FQGNSA in the germline V gene. V lost 5 bases and J lost 3, with 16 bases in between. The CDR3 loop is CASSPSTRAANEKLFF. The CDR3 DNA follows: TGTGCCAGCAGCCCGTCTACGAGGGCTGCTAATGAAAAACTGTTTTTT.

The gene calls are TRBV20-1 and TRBJ2-7; a weak D match, TRBD1 (6 bases). The germline CDR1 and CDR2 sequences are DFQATT and SNEGSKA (reference sequence). With 6 bases removed from V and 3 bases from J, the gap between germline ends came to 21 bases. The CDR3 length is 15 residues. The CDR3 DNA sequence: TGCAGTGCGCAGCCACAGGGAGAAGTAGACTACGAGCAGTACTTC. Amino acids: CSAQPQGEVDYEQYF.

J is TRBJ2-3 and V is TRBV12-3 or TRBV12-4; D not resolved. CDR3 size: 12 residues. The germline V and J ends were trimmed by 2 bases and 5 bases, with 5 bases remaining between them. The CDR3 coding sequence is TGTGCCAGCAGTTTAAGTGTAGATACGCAGTATTTT. Encoded protein: CASSLSVDTQYF.

This clonotype occurred a few times. The J gene is TRBJ2-7, the V gene TRBV4-2, with 9 bases fitting TRBD2. The CDR3 totals 17 residues. The V gene end was trimmed by 0 bases and the J gene end by 5 bases; junction bases not matched to a gene: 11. Looked up from germline, CDR1 is LGHNA and CDR2 is YNFKEQ. CDR3 protein: CASSQDRAGGPSDEQYF. Written as DNA, the CDR3 is TGTGCCAGCAGCCAAGATCGTGCGGGAGGGCCGTCGGACGAGCAGTACTTC.

This chain joins TRBV6-2 or TRBV6-3 and TRBJ1-2; a possible D gene is TRBD1 (6 bases). CDR1 and CDR2 from the germline V gene are MNHEY and SVGEGT. The V end was cut by 5 bases, the J end by 6 bases, with 13 bases between. The CDR3 consists of 13 residues. CDR3 in amino acids: CASSNRDWDGYTF. CDR3 in DNA: TGTGCCAGCAGTAACAGGGATTGGGATGGCTACACCTTC.

The chain couples TRBV7-2 to TRBJ1-2, with D possibly being TRBD1 (6 bases). The germline gives CDR1 SGHTA, CDR2 FQGNSA. Trimming took 4 bases from V and 6 from J, leaving 24 bases between them. The CDR3 sequence is 17 residues long. The CDR3 sequence: CASSSARGGALSHGYTF. For the CDR3, the DNA is TGTGCCAGCAGCTCAGCACGGGGGGGCGCTTTATCCCATGGCTACACCTTC.

The genes are TRBV27 and TRBJ1-4; 7 bases line up with TRBD1. Germline CDR1 reads MNHEY; CDR2 reads SMNVEV (reference sequence). With V trimmed by 7 bases and J by 7 bases, 6 bases remained unmatched. The CDR3 spans 13 residues. In nucleotides, the CDR3 is TGTGCCAGCAAAGGGACAGTTTCTGAAAAACTGTTTTTT. Protein product: CASKGTVSEKLFF.